These 19 T cell receptor beta chains were all obtained from the same sample, sequenced in a study of Graves' ophthalmopathy and Graves' hyperthyroidism. Amplification of TCR beta CDR3 regions used RNA transcripts. First-round RT-PCR with HTBI primers preceded a second-round multiplex PCR. TCRdb called the multiplex PCR reads again in MiXCR, with one record for every CDR3 protein. The top ten hold about 9.4% of the sample, which has roughly 500,000 distinct CDR3 sequences, approximately 15% seen once. Sequencing used blood. These receptors were taken from a woman aged 25 to 39 with Graves' ophthalmopathy.

This clonotype was picked up many times. This chain uses TRBV28 with TRBJ1-2; 7 positions match TRBD1. The CDR3 runs 13 residues. V shed 6 bases, J shed 8 bases, and the junction held 9 bases outside the gene matches. CDR1 and CDR2 (germline): MDHEN, SYDVKM. Here the CDR3 DNA reads TGTGCCAGCAGAAGTCCGGGACAGTACGGCTACACCTTC. Protein: CASRSPGQYGYTF.

As to this clonotype: A read error may be the cause here, since a much bigger clone is one base away. The chain is built from TRBV7-2 and TRBJ1-2, with TRBD1 matching 7 bases. J gave up 6 bases and V 7 bases, and 14 bases lay outside the gene matches. Looked up from germline, CDR1 is SGHTA and CDR2 is FQGNSA. The CDR3 is made up of 15 amino acids. This CDR3 is CASINSAGGYDGYTF. The CDR3, as DNA: TGTGCCAGCATCAATTCGGCAGGGGGTTATGATGGCTACACCTTC. The variable domain in full, with the rest retrieved from reference TRBV7-2 and TRBJ1-2, is GAGVSQSPSNKVTEKGKDVELRCDPISGHTALYWYRQSLGQGLEFLIYFQGNSAPDKSGLPSDRFSAERTGGSVSTLTIQRTQQEDSAVYLCASINSAGGYDGYTFGSGTRLTVV.

This clonotype was seen at least ten times. CDR3 sequence reads: CASSDPRGPNTGELFF. CDR3 DNA: TGTGCCAGCAGTGACCCCAGGGGGCCTAACACCGGGGAGCTGTTTTTT. The chain employs TRBV6-4 and TRBJ2-2; 8 positions agree with TRBD1. There are 16 residues in the CDR3. Germline CDR1 MRHNA, CDR2 SNTAGT. Germline trimming cut 2 bases from V and 2 bases from J; bases unmatched to any gene: 4.

This clonotype occurred many times. The chain joins TRBV12-3 or TRBV12-4 to TRBJ2-7, with no clear D. V dropped 3 bases and J dropped 3 bases, with 9 bases sitting between them. The CDR3 is 13 amino acids. CDR3 in amino acids: CASSLNTVYEQYF. CDR3 DNA: TGTGCCAGCAGTTTGAACACCGTCTACGAGCAGTACTTC.

This clonotype was recorded at least ten times. This chain uses TRBV10-3 with TRBJ1-2; D not certain. The V gene lost 0 bases and the J gene lost 4 bases, with 12 bases spanning the gap. The CDR3 has 15 residues. The germline V gene has CDR1 ENHRY and CDR2 SYGVKD. This chain's CDR3 is CAISESTVKGYGYTF. CDR3 bases: TGTGCCATCAGTGAGTCAACAGTCAAAGGCTATGGCTACACCTTC.

This clonotype has a handful of counts. One end of the junction is discordant with germline, which a read error may explain. The DNA of the CDR3 is TGCGCCAGCAGTATGACGGGACAGGGGATCTACGGGCAGTACTTC. Translation gives CASSMTGQGIYGQYF. The V gene is TRBV5-1, the J gene TRBJ2-7; 10 bases fit TRBD1. The germline gives CDR1 SGHRS, CDR2 YFSETQ. The CDR3 is made up of 15 amino acids.

The chain joins TRBV7-2 to TRBJ1-2; TRBD1 might be the D (6 bases). The CDR3 has 15 residues. Trimming removed 3 bases from V and 8 bases from J, with 19 bases in between. Per germline, CDR1 SGHTA and CDR2 FQGNSA. The CDR3 nucleotides read TGTGCCAGCAGCTTCGACCTGGGGGGGGGCCAGGGCTACACCTTC. Its protein product is CASSFDLGGGQGYTF.

This clonotype came up many times. The genes are TRBV7-2 and TRBJ2-5, with D unclear. This CDR3 is 13 amino acids long. Germline values: CDR1 SGHTA, CDR2 FQGNSA. The V end lost 1 base, the J end lost 3 bases, and 6 bases lay between the germline ends. As DNA, the CDR3 is TGTGCCAGCAGCTTAGGACGGAAAGAGACCCAGTACTTC. Protein product: CASSLGRKETQYF. The variable domain in full, with the rest retrieved from reference TRBV7-2 and TRBJ2-5, is GAGVSQSPSNKVTEKGKDVELRCDPISGHTALYWYRQSLGQGLEFLIYFQGNSAPDKSGLPSDRFSAERTGGSVSTLTIQRTQQEDSAVYLCASSLGRKETQYFGPGTRLLVL.

The rearrangement links TRBV6-2 or TRBV6-3 to TRBJ2-5; 13 bases map to TRBD2. With 2 bases clipped from V and 0 bases from J, the junction kept 0 bases outside the gene matches. The CDR3 spans 16 residues. In germline, CDR1 is MNHEY, CDR2 SVGEGT. The CDR3 reads CASSYGTSGNQETQYF. The CDR3 nucleotides are TGTGCCAGCAGTTACGGGACTAGCGGGAACCAAGAGACCCAGTACTTC.

There are many counts of this clonotype. The chain uses TRBV19 and TRBJ1-2; D gene uncertain. Germline CDR1 LNHDA, CDR2 SQIVND (reference sequence). The CDR3 covers 14 residues. Trimming left V 5 bases short and J 1 base short, with 11 bases between. CDR3 loop: CASSAKVLNYGYTF. CDR3 nucleotides: TGTGCCAGTAGTGCCAAAGTCCTTAACTATGGCTACACCTTC.

This clonotype was seen many times. V usage is TRBV28 and J usage is TRBJ1-5; the D is unclear. Germline lookup yields CDR1 MDHEN and CDR2 SYDVKM. This CDR3 region has 11 residues. V was trimmed by 1 base and J by 5 bases, leaving 0 bases between them. DNA for the CDR3: TGTGCCAGCAGTTTATATCAGCCCCAGCATTTT. This sequence encodes CASSLYQPQHF.

The sample holds many counts of this clonotype. The chain has TRBV28 and TRBJ1-1; possibly TRBD1 for D (6 bases). V shed 1 base and J shed 5 bases, with 17 bases lying between them. CDR3 length equals 16 residues. Germline CDR1 and CDR2: MDHEN and SYDVKM. CDR3 residues: CASSLLTGQGRTEAFF. In DNA form, the CDR3 reads TGTGCCAGCAGTTTATTGACGGGCCAGGGGAGAACTGAAGCTTTCTTT.

This clonotype appeared many times. V is TRBV7-9 and J is TRBJ2-2; D unresolved. V was clipped by 3 bases and J by 0 bases, with 5 bases between them. Germline CDR1 is SEHNR and CDR2 is FQNEAQ (reference sequence). This CDR3 has 14 residues. CDR3 loop: CASSFLSNTGELFF. CDR3 nucleotide sequence: TGTGCCAGCAGCTTCCTCTCGAACACCGGGGAGCTGTTTTTT.

This clonotype has ten or more counts. Possible read error: a much larger clone is one base away. The CDR3 loop reads CASSLAGTGNVETKYF. Written as DNA, the CDR3 is TGTGCCAGCAGTTTAGCAGGGACAGGGAACGTGGAGACCAAGTACTTC. The V gene is TRBV12-3 or TRBV12-4, the J gene TRBJ2-5; 9 positions match TRBD1. The CDR3 totals 16 residues.

The CDR3 sequence is CASRPGQHLAKNIQYF. The DNA of the CDR3 is TGTGCCAGCAGACCAGGACAGCATTTGGCCAAAAACATTCAGTACTTC. V usage is TRBV28 and J usage is TRBJ2-4; tentatively, D is TRBD1 (6 bases). Trimming cost V 6 bases and J 1 base, with 16 bases left between them. This CDR3 spans 16 amino acids. The germline CDR1 and CDR2 sequences are MDHEN and SYDVKM.

The chain has TRBV4-1 and TRBJ2-2; D is uncertain. Looked up from germline, CDR1 is MGHRA and CDR2 is YSYEKL. The CDR3 is 16 amino acids. The V gene lost 0 bases and the J gene lost 5 bases, with 13 bases spanning the gap. The CDR3 DNA reads TGCGCCAGCAGCCAAGATCACTTATCCCGTACCGGGGAGCTGTTTTTT. This codes for CASSQDHLSRTGELFF.

Concerning this clonotype: Sequence at one end of the junction differs from germline and may be a read error. CDR3 DNA sequence: TGTGCCAGCAGCCACCCCTTACTAGGGTACAACTTC. As protein: CASSHPLLGYNF. The chain has TRBV4-2 and TRBJ2-7, with D perhaps matching TRBD2 (5 bases). Per the germline V gene, CDR1 is LGHNA and CDR2 is YNFKEQ. There are 12 residues in the CDR3.

This clonotype showed up many times. The rearrangement joins TRBV15 to TRBJ1-1; no clear D gene. The CDR3 is 14 amino acids. The V and J ends lost 3 bases and 4 bases respectively, with 12 bases between them. The V gene's germline CDR1 is LNHNV and CDR2 YYDKDF (reference sequence). DNA of the CDR3: TGTGCCACCAGCAGCGCGGGGTGGGGCACTGAAGCTTTCTTT. As protein: CATSSAGWGTEAFF.

This clonotype was picked up many times. The chain links TRBV18 to TRBJ2-5; D possibly matches TRBD1 or TRBD2 (7 bases each). Germline CDR1 and CDR2: KGHSH and LQKENI. This CDR3 has 15 amino acids. Trimming cost V 5 bases and J 5 bases, with 18 bases left between them. The CDR3, as DNA: TGTGCCAGCTCATCACAGGGAGGGGGCGTGGAGACCCAGTACTTC. This gives the protein CASSSQGGGVETQYF.